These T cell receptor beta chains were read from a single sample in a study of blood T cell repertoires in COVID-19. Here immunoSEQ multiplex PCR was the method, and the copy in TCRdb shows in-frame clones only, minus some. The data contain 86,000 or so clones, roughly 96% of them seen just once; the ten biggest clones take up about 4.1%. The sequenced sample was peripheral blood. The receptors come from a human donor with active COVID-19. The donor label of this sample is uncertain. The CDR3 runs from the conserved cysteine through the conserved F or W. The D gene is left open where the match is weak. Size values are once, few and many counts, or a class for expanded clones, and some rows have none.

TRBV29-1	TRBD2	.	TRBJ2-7	TGCAGCGTCCGACCGGGACTAGCGGGAGAGGTGCAGTACTTC	CSVRPGLAGEVQYF
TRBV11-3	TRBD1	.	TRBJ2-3	TGTGCCAGCAGAGCCGGGACAGGGGCCGCAGATACGCAGTATTTT	CASRAGTGAADTQYF
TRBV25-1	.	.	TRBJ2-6	TGTGCCAGCAGTGAATCTAAACGGTACTCTGGGGCCAACGTCCTGACTTTC	CASSESKRYSGANVLTF
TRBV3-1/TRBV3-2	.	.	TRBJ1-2	TGTGCCAGCAGCCCCCAGCGATCGACGGGCTACACCTTC	CASSPQRSTGYTF
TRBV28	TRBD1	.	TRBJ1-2	TGTGCCAGTGGGGGACAGGGGACATCAGGAGGCTACACCTTC	CASGGQGTSGGYTF
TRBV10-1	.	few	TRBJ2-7	TGCGCCAGCAGCGCGACTCCAACCTACGAGCAGTACTTC	CASSATPTYEQYF
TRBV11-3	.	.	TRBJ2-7	TGTGCCAGCAGCCGGGCGGGGCAGTCCTACGAGCAGTACTTC	CASSRAGQSYEQYF
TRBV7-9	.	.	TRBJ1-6	TGTGCCAGCAGCTTAGTCCGCCGCGGGACCCCGGGTCACTTT	CASSLVRRGTPGHF
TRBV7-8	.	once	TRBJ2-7	TGTGCCAGCAGCTTATTCGCAGGTCCCTACGAGCAGTACTTC	CASSLFAGPYEQYF
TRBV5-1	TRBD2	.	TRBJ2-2	TGCGCCAGCAGCTTCAGCGGGGGAAAAGGCGGGGAGCTGTTTTTT	CASSFSGGKGGELFF
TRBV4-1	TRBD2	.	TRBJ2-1	TGCGCCAGCAGCCACCCCCCGGGACTAGCGGATTACAATGAGCAGTTCTTC	CASSHPPGLADYNEQFF
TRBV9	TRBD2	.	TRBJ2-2	TGTGCCAGCAGCCCAAGTCCGGGACTAAACACCGGGGAGCTGTTTTTT	CASSPSPGLNTGELFF
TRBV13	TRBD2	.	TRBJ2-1	TGTGCCAGCAGCTTAGGTCGCGGGGGGGTCTACAATGAGCAGTTCTTC	CASSLGRGGVYNEQFF
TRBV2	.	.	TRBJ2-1	TGTGCCAGCACGGGAGACTCCTACAATGAGCAGTTCTTC	CASTGDSYNEQFF
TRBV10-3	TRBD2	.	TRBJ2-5	TGTGCCATCAGTGATGGACTAGCGGGACAAGAGACCCAGTACTTC	CAISDGLAGQETQYF
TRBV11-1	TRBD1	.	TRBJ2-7	TGTGCCAGCAGCCGGACAGGGACCAAGTACGAGCAGTACTTC	CASSRTGTKYEQYF
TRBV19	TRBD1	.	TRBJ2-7	TGTGCCAGTAGTCGTCAGACCGGGACAGGGGGCAGTGAGCAGTACTTC	CASSRQTGTGGSEQYF
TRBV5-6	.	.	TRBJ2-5	TGTGCCAGCAGCTTGGGCAGGGTTGAGACCCAGTACTTC	CASSLGRVETQYF
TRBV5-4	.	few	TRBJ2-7	TGTGCCAGCAGCTTCGAAACAGACTACGAGCAGTACTTC	CASSFETDYEQYF
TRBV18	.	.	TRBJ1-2	TGTGCCAGCTCACCCGCGGAGGGTACCGGCTACACCTTC	CASSPAEGTGYTF
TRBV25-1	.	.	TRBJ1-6	TGTGCCAGCAGTGATGGGGCCGAGAGCTCCTATAATTCACCCCTCCACTTT	CASSDGAESSYNSPLHF
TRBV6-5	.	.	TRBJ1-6	TGTGCCAGCAGTCGGACAGATAGAGTTTCACCCCTCCACTTT	CASSRTDRVSPLHF
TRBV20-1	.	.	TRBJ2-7	TGCAGTGCTAGTATGCCAGGGGTCCCCTACGAGCAGTACTTC	CSASMPGVPYEQYF
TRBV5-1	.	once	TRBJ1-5	TGCGCCAGCGCCTTGGACTTGGGACTTCAGCCCCAGCATTTT	CASALDLGLQPQHF
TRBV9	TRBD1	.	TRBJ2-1	TGTGCCAGCAGCCCCGGGGACAGCCTCAATGAGCAGTTCTTC	CASSPGDSLNEQFF
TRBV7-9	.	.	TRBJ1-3	TGTGCCAGCAGCTTAGACGGTACCTCTGGAAACACCATATATTTT	CASSLDGTSGNTIYF
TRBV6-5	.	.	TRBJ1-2	TGTGCCAGCAGTTACTCGAAACAGTCCAACTATGGCTACACCTTC	CASSYSKQSNYGYTF
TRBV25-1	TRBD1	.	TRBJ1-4	TGTGCCAGCAGTGATTTTAGGGGGCAGGCTGAAAAACTGTTTTTT	CASSDFRGQAEKLFF
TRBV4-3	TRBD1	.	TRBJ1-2	TGCGCCAGCAGCCAAGTACAGGGGAACTATGGCTACACCTTC	CASSQVQGNYGYTF
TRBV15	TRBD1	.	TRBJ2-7	TGTGCCACCCCCGGGACAGGCAGCTACGAGCAGTACTTC	CATPGTGSYEQYF
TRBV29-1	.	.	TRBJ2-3	TGCAGCGTTGACTTCCCCAGCACAGATACGCAGTATTTT	CSVDFPSTDTQYF
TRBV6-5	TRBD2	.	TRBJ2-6	TGTGCCAGCAGTTACTCGACGGGACTAGGGGCCAACGTCCTGACTTTC	CASSYSTGLGANVLTF
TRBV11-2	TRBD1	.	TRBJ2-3	TGTGCCAGCAGCTTAGATGGACAGGGCTCAGATACGCAGTATTTT	CASSLDGQGSDTQYF
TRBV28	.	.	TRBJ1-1	TGTGCCAGCAGAACGACAGCAGCAGAAGCTTTCTTT	CASRTTAAEAFF